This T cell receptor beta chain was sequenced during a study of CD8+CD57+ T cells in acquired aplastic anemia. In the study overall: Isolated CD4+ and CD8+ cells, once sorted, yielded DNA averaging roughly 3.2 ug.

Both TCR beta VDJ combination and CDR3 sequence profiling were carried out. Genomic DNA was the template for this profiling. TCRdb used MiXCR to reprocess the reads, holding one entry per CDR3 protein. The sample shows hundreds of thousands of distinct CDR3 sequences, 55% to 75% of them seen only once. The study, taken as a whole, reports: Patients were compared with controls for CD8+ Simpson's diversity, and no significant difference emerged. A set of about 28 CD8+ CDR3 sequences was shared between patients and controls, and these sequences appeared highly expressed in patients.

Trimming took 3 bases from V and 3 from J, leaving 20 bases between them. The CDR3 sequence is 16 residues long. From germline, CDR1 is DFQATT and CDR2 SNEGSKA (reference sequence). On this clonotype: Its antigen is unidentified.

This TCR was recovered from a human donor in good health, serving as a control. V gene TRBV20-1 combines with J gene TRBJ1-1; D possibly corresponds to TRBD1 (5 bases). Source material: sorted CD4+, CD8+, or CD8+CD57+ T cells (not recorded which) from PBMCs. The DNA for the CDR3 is TGCAGTGCTAGCCCACAACAGGAGGAGAAGGACACTGAAGCTTTCTTT. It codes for CSASPQQEEKDTEAFF.